The 25 T cell receptor beta chains presented below share a single source sample, sequenced in a study of CD8 T cells in ankylosing spondylitis. TCRdb reprocessed the 5' RACE reads via MiXCR and lists one record per CDR3 protein. The table records 150,000 to 200,000 distinct CDR3 sequences, about 32% of them present only once. Material: synovial fluid, either unsorted or a sorted T cell fraction (not recorded which). The source of these receptors is a male donor with ankylosing spondylitis.

This chain's CDR3 is CASSFLSQGGVTEAFF. The CDR3 DNA sequence: TGTGCCAGCAGTTTTCTATCGCAGGGCGGTGTCACTGAAGCTTTCTTT. The V and J genes are TRBV28 and TRBJ1-1, with D possibly being TRBD1 (5 bases). The V gene's germline CDR1 is MDHEN and CDR2 SYDVKM. The CDR3 has 16 residues. Trimming shortened V by 3 bases and J by 4 bases, and 18 bases separated the two germline ends.

This clonotype came up many times. The rearrangement uses TRBV7-2 and TRBJ2-1; 8 nucleotides match TRBD2. The CDR3 is 15 amino acids. With V trimmed by 2 bases and J by 3 bases, 3 bases remained unmatched. Germline CDR1 and CDR2: SGHTA and FQGNSA. CDR3 sequence reads: CASSLKSGSYNEQFF. CDR3 nucleotides: TGTGCCAGCAGCTTAAAGAGCGGGAGCTACAATGAGCAGTTCTTC.

CDR3 region: CASSNYRDRDETQYF. CDR3 nucleotides: TGTGCCAGCAGCAACTACCGGGACAGGGATGAGACCCAGTACTTC. The chain couples TRBV12-3 or TRBV12-4 to TRBJ2-5, with 9 bases identical to TRBD1. This CDR3 spans 15 amino acids. J lost 5 bases, V lost 6 bases, and 10 bases had no gene match.

This clonotype was detected many times. This chain connects TRBV10-2 to TRBJ1-5; tentative D call: TRBD1 (5 bases). The germline CDR1 and CDR2 sequences are WSHSY and SAAADI. The CDR3 consists of 13 residues. V lost 2 bases, J lost 11 bases, and 13 bases lay in between. The CDR3 DNA is TGCGCCAGCAGTGAGCCCGGGACCACTGCCCAGCATTTT. This sequence encodes CASSEPGTTAQHF.

V and J are TRBV5-1 and TRBJ1-2; TRBD1 matches at 8 bases. With V trimmed by 4 bases and J by 4 bases, 9 bases remained unmatched. This CDR3 spans 15 amino acids. Germline CDR1 SGHRS, CDR2 YFSETQ. In nucleotides, the CDR3 is TGCGCCAGCAGCATCCCCGGACAGGGCGTCTATGGCTACACCTTC. Residues: CASSIPGQGVYGYTF.

The V and J genes are TRBV7-2 and TRBJ2-7, with 8 bases that match TRBD1. The CDR3 covers 15 residues. The germline V gene encodes CDR1 SGHTA and CDR2 FQGNSA. With 5 bases clipped from V and 0 bases from J, the junction kept 6 bases outside the gene matches. The CDR3 spells CASSIGQGSSYEQYF. The CDR3 region has the DNA TGTGCCAGCAGCATTGGACAGGGAAGCTCCTACGAGCAGTACTTC.

This clonotype was recorded at least ten times. The chain combines TRBV20-1 with TRBJ2-7; D is uncertain. CDR3 size: 13 residues. Germline V gene data show CDR1 as DFQATT and CDR2 as SNEGSKA (reference sequence). V gave up 0 bases and J gave up 4 bases, with 10 bases separating them. The CDR3 protein is CSARDPSWYEQYF. DNA of the CDR3: TGCAGTGCTAGAGATCCTTCTTGGTACGAGCAGTACTTC.

There are a few counts of this clonotype. The chain carries TRBV5-1 and TRBJ2-7, with D possibly matching TRBD2 (5 bases). CDR1 is SGHRS and CDR2 is YFSETQ in the germline V gene. This CDR3 is 16 amino acids long. With 4 bases removed from V and 4 bases from J, the gap between germline ends came to 21 bases. CDR3 DNA: TGCGCCAGCAGCGCACCTCAAGGAGGCGCGGGTTACGAGCAGTACTTC. Protein: CASSAPQGGAGYEQYF.

This clonotype was counted many times. V is TRBV4-2 and J is TRBJ2-5, with unresolved D. V dropped 0 bases and J dropped 5 bases, with 13 bases sitting between them. The CDR3 contains 15 residues. Germline V gene lookup returns CDR1 LGHNA and CDR2 YNFKEQ. The CDR3 sequence: CASSQDRIALETQYF. CDR3 bases: TGTGCCAGCAGCCAAGATAGGATTGCCTTGGAGACCCAGTACTTC.

The chain has TRBV20-1 and TRBJ2-3; 8 positions agree with TRBD2. This CDR3 has 19 residues. CDR1 is DFQATT, CDR2 SNEGSKA, per germline (reference sequence). The CDR3 protein is CRAPAPGAWLAGSTDTQYF. CDR3 nucleotide sequence: TGCAGGGCCCCCGCTCCGGGCGCATGGTTAGCGGGGAGCACAGATACGCAGTATTTT.

This clonotype was observed a handful of times. The chain is built from TRBV12-3 or TRBV12-4 and TRBJ1-1, with D perhaps TRBD1 (5 bases). V was pared by 3 bases and J by 6 bases, with 17 bases between. The CDR3 length is 15 residues. The CDR3 is CASSLGPGIGAEAFF. CDR3 bases: TGTGCCAGCAGTTTGGGGCCAGGGATAGGAGCTGAAGCTTTCTTT.

This clonotype was observed at least ten times. In DNA form, the CDR3 reads TGCAGTGCTAGTGGGGTGGCACAGGGCCCAGATACGCAGTATTTT. Residues: CSASGVAQGPDTQYF. This sequence joins TRBV20-1 and TRBJ2-3, with a possible D match to TRBD1 (6 bases). The length of the CDR3 is 15 residues. The ends were cut back, 3 bases at V and 4 bases at J, with 17 bases in the middle. Germline values: CDR1 DFQATT, CDR2 SNEGSKA (reference sequence).

The chain carries TRBV2 and TRBJ1-1, with 7 positions matching TRBD1. The CDR3 sequence is 14 residues long. Germline V lookup: CDR1 SNHLY, CDR2 FYNNEI. The J segment lost 5 bases and the V segment lost 8 bases, leaving 11 bases of the junction unmatched. This CDR3 is CASGSDEGATEAFF. The CDR3 DNA follows: TGTGCCAGCGGAAGTGATGAGGGGGCGACTGAAGCTTTCTTT.

This clonotype was observed a handful of times. The J gene is TRBJ2-1, the V gene TRBV7-2; D perhaps matches TRBD2 (6 bases). The CDR3 is made up of 13 amino acids. Germline CDR1 SGHTA, CDR2 FQGNSA. Trimming pared 4 bases from V and 6 bases from J, leaving 10 bases between. CDR3 in amino acids: CASSSQGGNEQFF. The CDR3 region has the DNA TGTGCCAGCAGCTCTCAGGGAGGCAATGAGCAGTTCTTC.

This clonotype was picked up a small number of times. The CDR3 DNA reads TGTGCCAGCAGAGGCGGGAGGGTCAGCACAGATACGCAGTATTTT. It codes for CASRGGRVSTDTQYF. V is TRBV7-8 and J is TRBJ2-3, with 9 bases that match TRBD2. Trimming took 6 bases from V and 0 from J; bases not matched to a gene: 4. Germline CDR1 SGHVS, CDR2 FQNEAQ. This CDR3 is 15 amino acids long. Together with reference TRBV7-8 and TRBJ2-3, the CDR3 gives the full variable domain: GAGVSQSPRYKVAKRGQDVALRCDPISGHVSLFWYQQALGQGPEFLTYFQNEAQLDKSGLPSDRFFAERPEGSVSTLKIQRTQQEDSAVYLCASRGGRVSTDTQYFGPGTRLTVL.

This clonotype showed up many times. This chain connects TRBV5-5 to TRBJ2-5; D is unresolved. Trimming cost V 0 bases and J 3 bases, with 6 bases left between them. The CDR3 has 13 residues. CDR1 and CDR2 (germline): SGHKS, YYEKEE (reference sequence). CDR3 region: CASSLGHEETQYF. The CDR3 DNA is TGTGCCAGCAGCTTGGGCCACGAAGAGACCCAGTACTTC.

This clonotype was recorded a few times. The V call is TRBV20-1, the J call TRBJ2-3; tentatively, D is TRBD2 (6 bases). The germline V gene encodes CDR1 DFQATT and CDR2 SNEGSKA (reference sequence). V lost 5 bases, J lost 8 bases, and 17 bases lay in between. The CDR3 is made up of 13 amino acids. DNA for the CDR3: TGCAGTGCTCTCCCGGGCCGGGGACTTACGCAGTATTTT. Translation: CSALPGRGLTQYF.

The chain is built from TRBV7-6 and TRBJ2-2, with 12 bases matching TRBD2. Germline CDR1 reads SGHVS; CDR2 reads FNYEAQ. The CDR3 contains 16 residues. V was pared by 1 base and J by 6 bases, with 3 bases of the junction left unmatched. CDR3 coding DNA: TGTGCCAGCAGCTTAGTGGGACTAGCGGGTGCCGGGGAGCTGTTTTTT. Its translation: CASSLVGLAGAGELFF.

The chain joins TRBV12-3 or TRBV12-4 to TRBJ2-1; 7 bases are shared with TRBD1. V gave up 5 bases and J gave up 5 bases; unmatched junction bases: 12. CDR3 length equals 16 residues. The CDR3 sequence: CASSPNPGTANNEQFF. CDR3 DNA sequence: TGTGCCAGCAGTCCGAATCCCGGGACAGCCAACAATGAGCAGTTCTTC.

The table lists this clonotype with a few counts. The chain joins TRBV28 to TRBJ2-7; tentative D call: TRBD1 (6 bases). The CDR3 is 14 amino acids. Germline V lookup: CDR1 MDHEN, CDR2 SYDVKM. The V and J ends lost 4 bases and 3 bases respectively, with 13 bases between them. The CDR3 coding sequence is TGTGCCAGCAGTTCCCCCGGGACAAGCTACGAGCAGTACTTC. Its translation is CASSSPGTSYEQYF.

This clonotype was counted only a few times. The V call is TRBV5-1, the J call TRBJ2-7; D call uncertain. The CDR3 spans 14 residues. The germline V gene has CDR1 SGHRS and CDR2 YFSETQ. Deletions cut 4 bases from V and 2 bases from J, with 13 bases between. The CDR3 coding sequence is TGCGCCAGCAGCCCGAATCAGGCGGCCTACGAGCAGTACTTC. As protein: CASSPNQAAYEQYF.

This chain joins TRBV27 and TRBJ2-1; a weak D match, TRBD2 (7 bases). The germline CDR1 and CDR2 sequences are MNHEY and SMNVEV (reference sequence). Trimming removed 2 bases at V and 9 bases at J, with 17 bases between. The CDR3 has 15 residues. The CDR3 loop reads CASSLGGAPPGEQFF. The DNA of the CDR3 is TGTGCCAGCAGTTTAGGGGGGGCGCCACCGGGTGAGCAGTTCTTC.

CDR3 region: CSAPGGGLPGNSPLHF. Written as DNA, the CDR3 is TGCAGTGCCCCCGGGGGGGGGCTGCCCGGGAATTCACCCCTCCACTTT. V is TRBV20-1 and J is TRBJ1-6, with D possibly matching TRBD1 (6 bases). With 6 bases removed from V and 7 bases from J, the gap between germline ends came to 22 bases. The CDR3 is made up of 16 amino acids. CDR1 is DFQATT and CDR2 is SNEGSKA in the germline V gene (reference sequence).

This chain uses TRBV2 with TRBJ2-7; the match to TRBD1 covers 11 bases. After removal of 0 bases from V and 3 bases from J, the junction contained 4 bases not matched to a gene. The CDR3 length is 16 residues. Germline assignment: CDR1 SNHLY and CDR2 FYNNEI. The CDR3 bases are TGTGCCAGCAGTGAAGCGGGACAGGGGGTTAACTACGAGCAGTACTTC. Its protein product is CASSEAGQGVNYEQYF.

This chain joins TRBV20-1 and TRBJ1-4; a possible D gene is TRBD1 (6 bases). Trimming took off 0 bases at V and 7 bases at J, with 12 bases between the two ends. Per germline, CDR1 DFQATT and CDR2 SNEGSKA (reference sequence). The CDR3 sequence is 14 residues long. In DNA, the CDR3 is TGCAGTGCTAGAGATGGGGGGCTAAGTGAAAAACTGTTTTTT. Translation: CSARDGGLSEKLFF.